The clone carrying this T cell receptor beta chain was seen ten or more times. This sample was taken from a study of neurological immune-mediated disorders. TCRdb called the 5' RACE reads again in MiXCR, with one record for every CDR3 protein. The repertoire holds 66,000 or so distinct CDR3 sequences, with less than 5.5% as singletons. In germline, CDR1 is LGHDT, CDR2 YNNKEL (reference sequence). This CDR3 has 13 residues. V shed 3 bases, J shed 5 bases, and the junction held 3 bases outside the gene matches. The sequence came from a woman under 40 with multiple sclerosis. The genes are TRBV3-1 and TRBJ1-1; 7 bases are a match to TRBD1. Sequencing was performed on PBMCs. The CDR3 reads CASSHDRVTEAFF. The CDR3 coding sequence is TGTGCCAGCAGCCATGACAGGGTAACTGAAGCTTTCTTT.